This T cell receptor (beta chain) appears in the sequencing data of a study of blood T cell repertoires in COVID-19. About the research overall: Researchers got acute and convalescent COVID-19 samples from the United States, Italy and Spain. T cells, B-cell-depleted T cells, or PBMCs provided the cDNA or gDNA that served as material.

Original handling: Scientists estimated how many nucleated cells there were by amplifying reference gene primers. Repertoires were generated with immunoSEQ multiplex PCR, while TCRdb's copy carries only in-frame clones and drops some. The V and J calls and the clone size are those of that table, but D and trimming were determined from the DNA. Of about 37,000 clones in the sample, roughly nine tenths were seen once. The source of this sequence is a woman in her 30s in a cohort sampled during active COVID-19. The specimen was peripheral blood.

In DNA, the CDR3 is TGTGCCAGCAGCCCATGGAGGGCCGGAGAGACCCAGTACTTC. It is translated as CASSPWRAGETQYF. The chain has TRBV7-2 and TRBJ2-5, with a weak D call TRBD2 (6 bases). The germline CDR1 and CDR2 sequences are SGHTA and FQGNSA. Between the trimmed V and J ends, which lost 5 bases and 4 bases, there was a span of 14 bases. The length of the CDR3 is 14 residues.